This T cell receptor beta chain was obtained from a study of identical twins. The study's findings and limits: Invariant MAIT and iNKT cells are populations that could partly confound zero-insertion analyses. Cross-sectional statistical analysis, not tracking of the same donors, underpinned the conclusions.

Each CDR3 protein gets one entry after TCRdb re-called the 5' RACE reads with MiXCR. This table has around 250,000 distinct CDR3 sequences, about 13% appearing once. The CDR3 loop spans 13 amino acids. The germline V and J ends were trimmed by 7 bases and 8 bases, with 17 bases remaining between them. This clonotype was counted ten times or more. The target antigen is unknown. The same sample was also studied in work on yellow fever vaccine responses in identical twins. That report notes: Convergence reportedly seemed to mark part of the twins' vaccine T cell response, with personalization marking the rest.

This TCR was recovered from a young woman in good health. The gene calls are TRBV12-3 or TRBV12-4 and TRBJ1-1, with D uncertain. The specimen sequenced was memory (CD45RO+) T cells sorted from blood. CDR3 residues: CASTFSLTMEAFF. The CDR3 region has the DNA TGTGCCAGCACCTTTTCCCTCACAATGGAAGCTTTCTTT.